This T cell receptor (beta chain) was recovered during a study of shared clonotypes between healthy human individuals. This clone was observed once. The target antigen is unknown. Germline V gene sequence: CDR1 MNHNS, CDR2 SASEGT. Trimming stripped 2 bases from V and 7 bases from J, with 11 bases between. The CDR3 runs to 13 residues. Findings and limits, study-wide: Sequencing depth was a factor that was expected to affect clonotype sharing among donors.

Original handling: ImmunoSEQ only sent back junction sequences with no quality scores, so filtering was done differently. Clones were read by immunoSEQ multiplex PCR, and TCRdb kept only the in-frame ones, dropping some. That table is the source of V, J and clone size, and D and trimming were worked out from the DNA. The sample yields 2 million to 2.5 million clones, around 93% seen once. The source material was naive CD4+ T cells from PBMCs. Subset specified: CD45RA+ positively selected. The V call is TRBV6-1, the J call TRBJ1-2, with D unclear. This receptor was obtained from a man aged 18 to 30 in good health. Some clones in this sample may be carry-over from other donors' samples. The CDR3 nucleotides are TGTGCCAGCAGTGAACTGGGTTACGGTGGCTACACCTTC. As protein: CASSELGYGGYTF.